This entry lists 10 T cell receptor beta chains sequenced from one sample in a study of blood T cell repertoires in COVID-19. Using immunoSEQ multiplex PCR, the repertoire was profiled, and TCRdb retains in-frame clones only, with some absent. Seen here are under 75,000 clones, 88% observed once, and the top ten hold under 20%. Material: peripheral blood. All receptors come from a woman older than 75 with active COVID-19.

The J gene is TRBJ2-3, the V gene TRBV20-1; 8 nucleotides match TRBD2. The V gene's germline CDR1 is DFQATT and CDR2 SNEGSKA (reference sequence). V dropped 3 bases and J dropped 1; count of bases not matched to a gene: 12. The CDR3 runs 17 residues. CDR3 nucleotides: TGCAGTGCTAGTCGGGGGATCCAGGGACTAGGCACAGATACGCAGTATTTT. The encoded protein is CSASRGIQGLGTDTQYF.

The V and J genes are TRBV5-1 and TRBJ1-2; D remains ambiguous. CDR3 length: 11 amino acids. CDR1 and CDR2 from the germline V gene are SGHRS and YFSETQ. Trimming took off 3 bases at V and 7 bases at J, with 7 bases between the two ends. In DNA, the CDR3 is TGCGCCAGCAGCTGGGGAGGTGGCTACACCTTC. Translating it yields CASSWGGGYTF.

This chain joins TRBV14 and TRBJ1-2; maybe TRBD1 (5 bases). The germline V and J ends were trimmed by 4 bases and 6 bases, with 15 bases remaining between them. CDR3 length equals 14 residues. Germline CDR1 SGHDN, CDR2 FVKESK. CDR3 sequence (DNA): TGTGCCAGCAGCCGGTGGATGGAGGGGCATGGCTACACCTTC. Protein sequence: CASSRWMEGHGYTF.

This sequence joins TRBV7-9 and TRBJ1-2, with TRBD1 matching over 10 bases. CDR1 and CDR2 (germline): SEHNR, FQNEAQ (reference sequence). The CDR3 has 16 residues. V lost 5 bases to trimming and J lost 2 bases; unmatched junction nucleotides: 8. The DNA of the CDR3 is TGTGCCAGCAGCCTGAGCCCGGGACAGGGGAACTATGGCTACACCTTC. This gives the protein CASSLSPGQGNYGYTF. The whole variable domain, filled in from reference TRBV7-9 and TRBJ1-2, reads DTGVSQNPRHKITKRGQNVTFRCDPISEHNRLYWYRQTLGQGPEFLTYFQNEAQLEKSRLLSDRFSAERPKGSFSTLEIQRTEQGDSAMYLCASSLSPGQGNYGYTFGSGTRLTVV.

The chain couples TRBV10-3 to TRBJ2-7, with D possibly being TRBD1 (6 bases). Germline values: CDR1 ENHRY, CDR2 SYGVKD. V shed 4 bases and J shed 2 bases, with 12 bases lying between them. This CDR3 spans 14 amino acids. The CDR3 region has the DNA TGTGCCATCAGTGGGAGACAGGAGGCCTACGAGCAGTACTTC. Amino acid sequence: CAISGRQEAYEQYF.

The chain recombines TRBV2 with TRBJ2-7; a weak D match, TRBD1 (6 bases). Germline V CDR1 and CDR2: SNHLY, FYNNEI. The CDR3 is 14 amino acids. The ends were cut back, 4 bases at V and 8 bases at J, with 18 bases in the middle. CDR3 in DNA: TGTGCCAGCAGTGTCCATGGTGTGGGGGCAAAGCAGTACTTC. It is translated as CASSVHGVGAKQYF. The entire variable domain, with the rest obtained from reference TRBV2 and TRBJ2-7, is as follows: EPEVTQTPSHQVTQMGQEVILRCVPISNHLYFYWYRQILGQKVEFLVSFYNNEISEKSEIFDDQFSVERPDGSNFTLKIRSTKLEDSAMYFCASSVHGVGAKQYFGPGTRLTVT.

The V and J genes are TRBV6-5 and TRBJ2-5; 8 nucleotides align to TRBD2. J gave up 6 bases and V 6 bases, and 12 bases lay outside the gene matches. CDR3 length: 15 residues. Per the germline V gene, CDR1 is MNHEY and CDR2 is SVGAGI. This CDR3 reads CASRSLSGVRQTQYF. CDR3 in DNA: TGTGCCAGCAGATCCCTTAGCGGGGTCCGGCAGACCCAGTACTTC.

CDR3 bases: TGTGCCAGCAGCTTATCTCGGACTAGTTCCGGGGAGCTGTTTTTT. This codes for CASSLSRTSSGELFF. The gene calls are TRBV11-1 and TRBJ2-2, with TRBD2 matching 7 bases. CDR1 and CDR2 from the germline V gene are SGHAT and FQDESV (reference sequence). CDR3 length equals 15 residues. Unmatched junction bases numbered 6, after V lost 2 bases and J lost 6 bases.

This sequence joins TRBV5-1 and TRBJ1-2; D possibly corresponds to TRBD1 (6 bases). V was cut by 0 bases and J by 5 bases, with 11 bases left in between. The CDR3 has 14 residues. CDR1 and CDR2 from the germline V gene are SGHRS and YFSETQ. CDR3 nucleotides: TGCGCCAGCAGCTTGGCGGACAGCGCTTATGGCTACACCTTC. It codes for CASSLADSAYGYTF.

The gene calls are TRBV11-3 and TRBJ2-2, with no clear D. This CDR3 is built from 15 residues. V was cut by 3 bases and J by 4 bases, with 12 bases left in between. The germline gives CDR1 SGHNT, CDR2 YENEEA. The CDR3 DNA sequence: TGTGCCAGCAGCTTCGGCCCCCCGGGCACCGGGGAGCTGTTTTTT. Amino acids: CASSFGPPGTGELFF.